The clone carrying this T cell receptor beta chain was observed a handful of times. Its matching antigen is unknown. These data come from a study of cytomegalovirus exposure and HLA in healthy donors. Study results and limitations: For TCR beta chains, V- and J-gene trimming was later linked to a missense DCLRE1C variant.

13 Jbeta primers and 60 Vbeta primers were used for the PCR. Per the study methods: The authors later counted 70 million to 85 million unique TCR beta chains, 9 million to 14 million of them shared. The data were produced by immunoSEQ multiplex PCR, yet TCRdb's version contains in-frame clones alone and is incomplete. The V and J calls and clone size are taken from that table; D and trimming were inferred from the DNA. This sample yields about 120,000 clones, of which 77% are seen a single time; 3.5% to 4% belongs to the top ten. The material sequenced was PBMCs. The TCR sequence derives from a human donor in good health.

CDR3 bases: TGTGCCAGCAGCCCTCGGACTAGCGGGAGCGATGAGCAGTTCTTC. Translated, it gives CASSPRTSGSDEQFF. V is TRBV27 and J is TRBJ2-1; 13 positions match TRBD2. With 6 bases clipped from V and 8 bases from J, the junction kept 7 bases outside the gene matches. Germline V lookup: CDR1 MNHEY, CDR2 SMNVEV (reference sequence). The CDR3 runs to 15 residues.